These 25 T cell receptor beta chains originate from one sample sequenced in a study of shared clonotypes between healthy human individuals. Produced via immunoSEQ multiplex PCR; TCRdb's table is partial and in-frame only. The data show roughly 1.5 million clones, approximately 98% seen once. What was sequenced was naive CD4+ T cells sorted from blood. Subset defined: CD45RA+ positively selected. These receptors were taken from a man younger than 45 in good health.

The chain couples TRBV10-3 to TRBJ1-4; D is ambiguous. The V end was cut by 4 bases, the J end by 8 bases, with 14 bases between. Per the germline V gene, CDR1 is ENHRY and CDR2 is SYGVKD. This CDR3 region has 14 residues. The CDR3 DNA sequence: TGTGCCATCAGTGGTCACAATGAAGGGGAAAAACTGTTTTTT. It encodes CAISGHNEGEKLFF.

The rearrangement uses TRBV5-4 and TRBJ2-1, with 7 bases aligning to TRBD2. The CDR3 totals 15 residues. Germline trimming cut 5 bases from V and 2 bases from J; bases unmatched to any gene: 7. CDR1 and CDR2 from the germline V gene are SGHNT and YYREEE (reference sequence). The DNA of the CDR3 is TGTGCCAGCAGTTCGAGCGGGGTGGCCTACAATGAGCAGTTCTTC. Translating it yields CASSSSGVAYNEQFF.

This chain links TRBV6-6 with TRBJ2-7; no reliable D call. Per germline, CDR1 MNHNY and CDR2 SVGAGI (reference sequence). The V end lost 0 bases, the J end lost 2 bases, and 11 bases lay between the germline ends. This CDR3 is built from 15 residues. The CDR3 DNA is TGTGCCAGCAGTTACTCGAACGGCCTCCCCTACGAGCAGTACTTC. Its protein is CASSYSNGLPYEQYF.

The chain has TRBV6-1 and TRBJ2-7; 9 nucleotides align to TRBD2. This CDR3 has 12 residues. Trimming at V came to 6 bases and at J to 4 bases, leaving 1 base not matched to a gene. Per germline, CDR1 MNHNS and CDR2 SASEGT. The CDR3 is CASRTSGYEQYF. In DNA, the CDR3 is TGTGCCAGCAGAACTAGCGGGTACGAGCAGTACTTC.

The chain uses TRBV6-5 and TRBJ2-3, with D tentatively TRBD2 (5 bases). CDR3 length equals 15 residues. V dropped 3 bases and J dropped 6 bases, with 16 bases sitting between them. Germline assignment: CDR1 MNHEY and CDR2 SVGAGI. In DNA form, the CDR3 reads TGTGCCAGCAGTTATGGACTGGGAAATTTGGATACGCAGTATTTT. Its translation: CASSYGLGNLDTQYF.

The chain has TRBV19 and TRBJ1-5, with D possibly being TRBD1 (6 bases). Trimming removed 5 bases at V and 2 bases at J, with 10 bases between. Germline loops: CDR1 LNHDA, CDR2 SQIVND (reference sequence). This CDR3 region has 14 residues. The CDR3 coding sequence is TGTGCCAGTAGTCCACAGGGAGGCAATCAGCCCCAGCATTTT. This translates into CASSPQGGNQPQHF.

J is TRBJ2-2 and V is TRBV11-3; D is uncertain. The germline gives CDR1 SGHNT, CDR2 YENEEA. Trimming shortened V by 1 base and J by 7 bases, and 7 bases separated the two germline ends. The CDR3 contains 13 residues. CDR3 in DNA: TGTGCCAGCAGCTTAGGTTTTGTCGGGGAGCTGTTTTTT. Protein sequence: CASSLGFVGELFF.

The rearrangement uses TRBV7-2 and TRBJ1-2; 10 nucleotides line up with TRBD1. V lost 5 bases and J lost 4; bases outside the gene matches: 7. Germline assignment: CDR1 SGHTA and CDR2 FQGNSA. This CDR3 spans 15 amino acids. The CDR3 here is CASSPGRQGAYGYTF. DNA of the CDR3: TGTGCCAGCAGCCCGGGAAGACAGGGGGCCTATGGCTACACCTTC.

This chain links TRBV9 with TRBJ1-1; D is unclear. V lost 5 bases, J lost 3 bases, and 17 bases lay in between. The CDR3 spans 15 residues. Germline CDR1 SGDLS, CDR2 YYNGEE. The CDR3 reads CASRPRFMEDTEAFF. Here the CDR3 DNA reads TGTGCCAGCAGACCGCGGTTTATGGAGGACACTGAAGCTTTCTTT.

CDR3 sequence: CASRARETGNTIYF. CDR3 DNA: TGTGCCAGCAGGGCCAGGGAAACTGGAAACACCATATATTTT. This rearrangement joins TRBV6-6 to TRBJ1-3, with a tentative D call TRBD1 (5 bases). Trimming stripped 6 bases from V and 2 bases from J, with 11 bases between. The CDR3 runs to 14 residues. The V gene's germline CDR1 is MNHNY and CDR2 SVGAGI (reference sequence).

This clone came up once. The V gene is TRBV5-4, the J gene TRBJ2-7, with 12 bases that match TRBD2. The germline CDR1 and CDR2 sequences are SGHNT and YYREEE (reference sequence). This CDR3 is built from 17 residues. J lost 1 base, V lost 4 bases, and 9 bases had no gene match. This chain's CDR3 is CASSPKPTSGGSYEQYF. In DNA form, the CDR3 reads TGTGCCAGCAGCCCAAAACCTACTAGCGGGGGGTCCTACGAGCAGTACTTC.

The V and J genes are TRBV7-6 and TRBJ2-1; 14 bases are a match to TRBD2. The junction had 13 bases not matched to a gene; V was cut back by 2 bases and J by 4 bases. This CDR3 contains 20 residues. CDR1 and CDR2 from the germline V gene are SGHVS and FNYEAQ. CDR3 coding DNA: TGTGCCAGCAGCTTATTAGTGCGACTAGCGGGAGGGCCGGTTTACAATGAGCAGTTCTTC. As protein: CASSLLVRLAGGPVYNEQFF.

V usage is TRBV29-1 and J usage is TRBJ1-1; no definite D call. V lost 0 bases and J lost 1, with 12 bases in between. Germline assignment: CDR1 SQVTM and CDR2 ANQGSEA. There are 15 residues in the CDR3. The CDR3 here is CSVEDGVGRNTEAFF. DNA of the CDR3: TGCAGCGTTGAAGATGGGGTCGGACGGAACACTGAAGCTTTCTTT.

This clone occurred once. This chain connects TRBV9 to TRBJ2-3; 8 bases map to TRBD2. The CDR3 sequence is 16 residues long. With 0 bases clipped from V and 6 bases from J, the junction kept 9 bases outside the gene matches. CDR1 and CDR2 from the germline V gene are SGDLS and YYNGEE. In DNA, the CDR3 is TGTGCCAGCAGCGTAGGAGCGGGAGTAGGGCGCGATACGCAGTATTTT. The encoded protein is CASSVGAGVGRDTQYF.

The chain uses TRBV28 and TRBJ1-4, with a possible D match to TRBD1 (5 bases). CDR1 MDHEN and CDR2 SYDVKM come from the germline V gene. This CDR3 has 14 residues. The V and J ends lost 6 bases and 5 bases respectively, with 13 bases between them. The CDR3 sequence: CASSRGGGNEKLFF. In DNA, the CDR3 is TGTGCCAGCAGCCGGGGCGGCGGGAATGAAAAACTGTTTTTT.

This sequence joins TRBV28 and TRBJ2-7, with D possibly TRBD2 on 5 matching bases. Germline V lookup: CDR1 MDHEN, CDR2 SYDVKM. The CDR3 has 14 residues. V dropped 8 bases and J dropped 4 bases, with 18 bases sitting between them. Here the CDR3 reads CASGGPTPPYEQYF. The CDR3 DNA sequence: TGTGCCAGCGGAGGACCGACCCCACCGTACGAGCAGTACTTC.

Concerning this clone: The same CDR3 can be traced to other DNA sequences in this sample. This chain joins TRBV7-9 and TRBJ1-1, with D uncertain. V dropped 2 bases and J dropped 0 bases, with 7 bases sitting between them. The germline V gene has CDR1 SEHNR and CDR2 FQNEAQ (reference sequence). The length of the CDR3 is 14 residues. CDR3 nucleotide sequence: TGTGCCAGCAGCTTACTAGGAGTGAACACTGAAGCTTTCTTT. Its translation is CASSLLGVNTEAFF.

The chain couples TRBV2 to TRBJ1-1, with TRBD1 matching 8 bases. V shed 11 bases and J 4 bases; nucleotides not matched to a gene: 3. The CDR3 extends over 11 amino acids. The germline V gene encodes CDR1 SNHLY and CDR2 FYNNEI. The CDR3 region is CAGQGTTEAFF. CDR3 bases: TGTGCCGGACAGGGAACCACTGAAGCTTTCTTT. Combining the CDR3 with reference TRBV2 and TRBJ1-1 gives the whole variable domain EPEVTQTPSHQVTQMGQEVILRCVPISNHLYFYWYRQILGQKVEFLVSFYNNEISEKSEIFDDQFSVERPDGSNFTLKIRSTKLEDSAMYFCAGQGTTEAFFGQGTRLTVV.

The chain has TRBV18 and TRBJ1-1, with 10 bases aligning to TRBD1. Unmatched junction bases numbered 14, after V lost 4 bases and J lost 3 bases. The CDR3 contains 18 residues. The germline gives CDR1 KGHSH, CDR2 LQKENI. Here the CDR3 DNA reads TGTGCCAGCTCACTCCACCCCGGGACAGGGGTTCTGGACACTGAAGCTTTCTTT. The encoded protein is CASSLHPGTGVLDTEAFF.

This clone has just one count. The chain is built from TRBV28 and TRBJ1-2, with a tentative D call TRBD1 (6 bases). V was pared by 4 bases and J by 0 bases, with 9 bases between. This CDR3 has 14 residues. CDR1 and CDR2 from the germline V gene are MDHEN and SYDVKM. The CDR3 here is CASSSGAANYGYTF. The CDR3 bases are TGTGCCAGCAGTTCAGGGGCAGCTAACTATGGCTACACCTTC.

In its sample, this clone was seen once. The chain couples TRBV6-1 to TRBJ2-7; D ambiguous. V lost 4 bases and J 3 bases, leaving 7 bases between the germline ends. The CDR3 consists of 12 residues. The germline CDR1 and CDR2 sequences are MNHNS and SASEGT. This chain's CDR3 is CASSASVYEQYF. The CDR3 nucleotides are TGTGCCAGCAGTGCGTCAGTCTACGAGCAGTACTTC.

As concerns this clone: In the same sample, other DNA sequences code for this CDR3. This chain uses TRBV7-9 with TRBJ2-3; no definite D call. Looked up from germline, CDR1 is SEHNR and CDR2 is FQNEAQ (reference sequence). V lost 4 bases and J 8 bases, leaving 7 bases between the germline ends. The CDR3 contains 11 residues. For the CDR3, the DNA is TGTGCCAGCAGCTCAGGTGGTACGCAGTATTTT. Its protein is CASSSGGTQYF.

The chain recombines TRBV5-1 with TRBJ2-5; 10 bases are a match to TRBD2. Germline values: CDR1 SGHRS, CDR2 YFSETQ. The length of the CDR3 is 13 residues. Germline trimming cut 4 bases from V and 3 bases from J; bases unmatched to any gene: 0. In DNA, the CDR3 is TGCGCCAGCAGCGGACTAGCGGAAGAGACCCAGTACTTC. This sequence encodes CASSGLAEETQYF.

Details on this clone: One junction end does not reproduce the germline sequence, and a read error may be involved. CDR3: CTSRPLAVDNEQFF. CDR3 sequence (DNA): TGCACCAGCAGGCCACTAGCGGTCGACAATGAGCAGTTCTTC. The genes are TRBV5-1 and TRBJ2-1, with TRBD2 matching 8 bases. Per germline, CDR1 SGHRS and CDR2 YFSETQ. The CDR3 loop spans 14 amino acids.

This chain joins TRBV6-6 and TRBJ1-5, with D possibly matching TRBD1 (5 bases). V was trimmed by 10 bases and J by 7 bases, leaving 17 bases between them. The CDR3 loop spans 13 amino acids. Germline lookup yields CDR1 MNHNY and CDR2 SVGAGI (reference sequence). The CDR3 DNA reads TGTGCCATAAGGGGCGGCGTGGGACAGCCCCAGCATTTT. Protein product: CAIRGGVGQPQHF.